This T cell receptor (beta chain) is drawn from a study of blood T cell repertoires in COVID-19. Study overall: The study drew acute and convalescent COVID-19 samples from the United States, Italy and Spain. T cells, B-cell-depleted T cells, or PBMCs supplied cDNA or gDNA.

V dropped 8 bases and J dropped 7 bases, with 14 bases sitting between them. The CDR3 spans 11 residues. The germline V gene has CDR1 SQVTM and CDR2 ANQGSEA. TCRdb keeps only in-frame clones here, not all; method: immunoSEQ multiplex PCR. The sample contains about 200,000 clones, approximately 85% of which appear only once. Sequencing was carried out using peripheral blood. The receptor's source is a human donor with active or convalescent COVID-19. The donor label of this sample is uncertain. This sequence joins TRBV29-1 and TRBJ2-5; D is possibly TRBD2 (6 bases). The chain's CDR3 is CSSLLGGTQYF. CDR3 nucleotides: TGCAGCTCCTTACTCGGGGGGACCCAGTACTTC.